A selection of T cell receptor beta chains follows, all from one sample in a study of T cell responses to AZD1222 COVID-19 vaccine. This table comes from immunoSEQ multiplex PCR, and its TCRdb copy is limited to in-frame clones, with some not included. Of over 100,000 clones in the sample, more than 75% were seen once. This sample comprised peripheral blood, obtained on day 0 of AZD1222 vaccination. The source is an adult in good health. The CDR3 runs from the conserved cysteine through the conserved F or W. A D gene is named only where the DNA matches it firmly. Size is omitted from some rows. Given values are once, few, many or a class for expanded clones.

.,TRBV7-2,TRBJ1-2,.,CASSLVVGARPNYGYTF,TGTGCCAGCAGCTTAGTGGTAGGGGCCAGGCCCAACTATGGCTACACCTTC
.,TRBV9,TRBJ2-1,TRBD2,CASSGPRAGGRPNEQFF,TGTGCCAGCAGCGGACCCCGAGCGGGAGGTCGACCAAATGAGCAGTTCTTC
.,TRBV28,TRBJ2-1,.,CASPSRNEQFF,TGTGCCAGCCCCAGCCGGAATGAGCAGTTCTTC
.,TRBV28,TRBJ1-4,TRBD1,CASSPGGGFEKLFF,TGTGCCAGCAGCCCGGGAGGGGGCTTTGAAAAACTGTTTTTT
once,TRBV30,TRBJ2-1,.,CAWSDGGYEQFF,TGTGCCTGGAGTGACGGCGGCTATGAGCAGTTCTTC
.,TRBV10-3,TRBJ2-1,TRBD2,CAISGHRETSGRNEQFF,TGTGCCATCAGTGGCCACAGGGAGACTAGCGGGAGAAATGAGCAGTTCTTC
few,TRBV6-5,TRBJ2-5,TRBD1,CASSLTGVETQYF,TGTGCCAGCAGTCTTACAGGGGTAGAGACCCAGTACTTC
.,TRBV19,TRBJ1-5,.,CASNRVPIANQPQHF,TGTGCCAGCAACAGGGTACCGATAGCAAATCAGCCCCAGCATTTT
once,TRBV18,TRBJ2-5,.,CASSPGGGETQYF,TGTGCCAGCTCACCAGGGGGTGGAGAGACCCAGTACTTC
few,TRBV5-1,TRBJ2-7,TRBD1,CASSFLQGGNEQYF,TGCGCCAGCAGCTTCTTACAGGGGGGAAACGAGCAGTACTTC
once,TRBV10-3,TRBJ1-4,.,CATNEAATNEKLFF,TGTGCCACCAATGAGGCTGCAACTAATGAAAAACTGTTTTTT
.,TRBV18,TRBJ2-5,TRBD2,CASSPTPRERGETQYF,TGTGCCAGCTCACCAACCCCGCGGGAGCGGGGGGAGACCCAGTACTTC
.,TRBV28,TRBJ2-7,.,CASSRRGGSYEQYF,TGTGCCAGCAGTCGCAGGGGGGGGTCCTACGAGCAGTACTTC
.,TRBV19,TRBJ2-7,.,CASSIADGRYEQYF,TGTGCCAGTAGTATAGCCGACGGACGATACGAGCAGTACTTC
.,TRBV5-1,TRBJ2-3,.,CASSLGAHTDTQYF,TGCGCCAGCAGCTTGGGGGCACACACAGATACGCAGTATTTT
.,TRBV1,TRBJ2-1,.,CTSSQVRLVAHEQFF,TGCACCAGCAGCCAAGTCCGACTAGTCGCCCATGAGCAGTTCTTC
.,TRBV6-6,TRBJ1-1,.,CASSYGAGVEAFF,TGTGCCAGCAGTTATGGTGCAGGGGTTGAAGCTTTCTTT
.,TRBV2,TRBJ1-4,.,CASSETGRNEKLFF,TGTGCCAGCAGTGAAACTGGACGGAATGAAAAACTGTTTTTT
.,TRBV2,TRBJ1-2,TRBD1,CASSLGQGEGYTF,TGTGCCAGCAGCTTGGGACAGGGAGAAGGCTACACCTTC
.,TRBV28,TRBJ2-5,TRBD1,CASSETGGGTQYF,TGTGCCAGCAGTGAGACAGGGGGGGGAACCCAGTACTTC
.,TRBV7-9,TRBJ1-1,.,CASSAQGPEAFF,TGTGCCAGCAGCGCACAGGGTCCTGAAGCTTTCTTT
.,TRBV5-6,TRBJ2-5,TRBD2,CASSLISGRALETQYF,TGTGCCAGCAGCTTGATCAGCGGGAGGGCCCTAGAGACCCAGTACTTC
.,TRBV6-5,TRBJ2-7,.,CASSYGTGDFGEQYF,TGTGCCAGCAGTTATGGTACGGGAGACTTTGGTGAGCAGTACTTC
few,TRBV6-6,TRBJ1-2,TRBD1,CASSGTGGYGYTF,TGTGCCAGCAGTGGGACAGGGGGATATGGCTACACCTTC
.,TRBV6-5,TRBJ1-1,.,CASRTLQGTEAFF,TGTGCCAGCAGGACGCTGCAGGGCACTGAAGCTTTCTTT
.,TRBV7-2,TRBJ2-5,TRBD2,CASSPQSGRGYETQYF,TGTGCCAGCAGCCCTCAGAGCGGGAGGGGGTATGAGACCCAGTACTTC
.,TRBV18,TRBJ1-1,.,CASSPLGSNTEAFF,TGTGCCAGCTCACCGTTAGGGTCGAACACTGAAGCTTTCTTT
.,TRBV2,TRBJ2-7,TRBD2,CASKALAGGFEEQYF,TGTGCCAGCAAAGCATTAGCGGGAGGGTTCGAGGAGCAGTACTTC
once,TRBV11-2,TRBJ2-4,.,CASSLSEGIPGIQYF,TGTGCCAGCAGCCTCAGCGAAGGGATTCCTGGCATTCAGTACTTC
few,TRBV14,TRBJ2-5,.,CASSQARLQETQYF,TGTGCCAGCAGCCAAGCGAGGTTACAAGAGACCCAGTACTTC
few,TRBV11-2,TRBJ2-3,TRBD1,CASSFTGGTDTQYF,TGTGCCAGCAGCTTTACAGGGGGCACAGATACGCAGTATTTT
.,TRBV19,TRBJ1-4,TRBD1,CATQETGRNEKLFF,TGTGCCACCCAAGAGACAGGGCGGAATGAAAAACTGTTTTTT
.,TRBV24-1,TRBJ2-7,TRBD1,CATSDRDRSLHEQYF,TGTGCCACCAGTGATCGGGACAGGTCTCTCCACGAGCAGTACTTC
.,TRBV5-1,TRBJ2-1,.,CASSLEDGRDEQFF,TGCGCCAGCAGCTTGGAGGATGGTAGGGATGAGCAGTTCTTC
.,TRBV30,TRBJ2-1,.,CAWSLSSGYNEQFF,TGTGCCTGGAGCCTATCGTCCGGGTACAATGAGCAGTTCTTC
.,TRBV5-6,TRBJ1-5,TRBD1,CASSLGRTGVPQHF,TGTGCCAGCAGCTTGGGCCGGACAGGGGTGCCCCAGCATTTT
once,TRBV15,TRBJ2-1,.,CATSRLDQRLHNEQFF,TGTGCCACCAGCAGGTTGGACCAACGTCTCCACAATGAGCAGTTCTTC
.,TRBV28,TRBJ2-1,.,CASSLGVPNEQFF,TGTGCCAGCAGTCTGGGAGTACCCAATGAGCAGTTCTTC
.,TRBV2,TRBJ1-1,.,CASRLTGMNTEAFF,TGTGCCAGCAGACTTACAGGTATGAACACTGAAGCTTTCTTT
.,TRBV15,TRBJ1-4,.,CATSSRRSNEKLFF,TGTGCCACCAGCTCCCGACGGAGTAATGAAAAACTGTTTTTT
.,TRBV6-6,TRBJ2-7,.,CASNDSPYEQYF,TGTGCCAGCAATGACAGCCCCTACGAGCAGTACTTC
.,TRBV9,TRBJ2-3,.,CASSFQPTDTQYF,TGTGCCAGCAGCTTCCAGCCCACAGATACGCAGTATTTT
.,TRBV6-2/TRBV6-3,TRBJ1-5,.,CASSYDRSNQPQHF,TGTGCCAGCAGTTACGACCGGAGCAATCAGCCCCAGCATTTT
once,TRBV19,TRBJ1-2,.,CASRFRTSYGYTF,TGTGCCAGTAGGTTCCGGACGAGCTATGGCTACACCTTC
.,TRBV25-1,TRBJ2-3,.,CASRGGTDTQYF,TGTGCCAGCAGGGGGGGCACAGATACGCAGTATTTT
.,TRBV3-1/TRBV3-2,TRBJ2-1,.,CASSQDSVVGDNEQFF,TGTGCCAGCAGCCAAGATTCGGTAGTAGGGGACAATGAGCAGTTCTTC
.,TRBV2,TRBJ2-3,TRBD1,CASSPGQGFTDTQYF,TGTGCCAGTTCCCCGGGACAGGGTTTTACAGATACGCAGTATTTT
few,TRBV7-9,TRBJ2-1,TRBD2,CASRLRGSGRALSYNEQFF,TGTGCCAGCAGGCTTAGAGGTAGCGGGAGGGCGCTCTCCTACAATGAGCAGTTCTTC
.,TRBV9,TRBJ2-1,TRBD1,CASSVEGQVDEQFF,TGTGCCAGCAGCGTAGAAGGACAGGTAGATGAGCAGTTCTTC
.,TRBV27,TRBJ2-3,.,CASSFGGSTDTQYF,TGTGCCAGCAGTTTTGGCGGGAGCACAGATACGCAGTATTTT
.,TRBV18,TRBJ2-5,.,CASGDQLGETQYF,TGTGCCAGCGGAGATCAATTGGGAGAGACCCAGTACTTC
.,TRBV28,TRBJ1-1,.,CASSLGPILGAFF,TGTGCCAGCAGTCTAGGACCGATCCTGGGAGCTTTCTTT
once,TRBV5-1,TRBJ2-5,.,CASSLAFLQETQYF,TGCGCCAGCAGCTTGGCCTTCCTCCAAGAGACCCAGTACTTC
few,TRBV18,TRBJ2-1,TRBD2,CASSPLTSGSSYNEQFF,TGTGCCAGCTCACCACTGACTAGCGGGAGCTCCTACAATGAGCAGTTCTTC